This T cell receptor (beta chain) was captured by sequencing in a study of cytomegalovirus exposure and HLA in healthy donors. Use of 60 Vbeta and 13 Jbeta primers characterized the PCR. Profiled with immunoSEQ multiplex PCR; TCRdb holds only in-frame clones, not every one. Of around 150,000 clones listed, 65% to 80% are singletons. Specimen: PBMCs. The TCR sequence derives from a man between 40 and 49 years old in good health and CMV-seropositive.

The CDR3 DNA sequence: TGTGCCAGCAGCTTAGATGGCGGGGGGGCCGATACGCAGTATTTT. This translates into CASSLDGGGADTQYF. The chain has TRBV11-3 and TRBJ2-3, with 9 bases identical to TRBD2. The CDR3 sequence is 15 residues long. After removal of 0 bases from V and 6 bases from J, the junction contained 4 bases not matched to a gene. Germline-derived CDR1 and CDR2 are SGHNT and YENEEA. Combining the CDR3 with reference TRBV11-3 and TRBJ2-3 gives the whole variable domain EAGVVQSPRYKIIEKKQPVAFWCNPISGHNTLYWYLQNLGQGPELLIRYENEEAVDDSQLPKDRFSAERLKGVDSTLKIQPAELGDSAVYLCASSLDGGGADTQYFGPGTRLTVL.